This TCR beta chain was found in a study of shared clonotypes between healthy human individuals. Overall study context: Each donor had three CD4 naive, three CD4 memory, two CD8 naive and one CD8 memory plate. Broader study findings: Generation probabilities were higher for clonotypes shared across all four sorted-subset donors than for unshared ones. Only a few donors were included, so the genetic and exposure-history diversity represented was limited.

This clone showed up just a few times. No antigen is known for it. The study ran the assay at deep level. The data were produced by immunoSEQ multiplex PCR, yet TCRdb's version contains in-frame clones alone and is incomplete. The repertoire holds around 990,000 clones, about 72% seen once, with 0.89% in the top ten. This clonotype was sampled from a young man in good health. Some clones in this sample may be carry-over from other donors' samples. Source material: memory CD4+ T cells from PBMCs. Noted subset: CD45RA-negative fraction.

In nucleotides, the CDR3 is TGTGCCATCAGTGAGTCGCAGCCCCTTGTGGGCAATCAGCCCCAGCATTTT. This sequence encodes CAISESQPLVGNQPQHF. This chain joins TRBV10-3 and TRBJ1-5; unclear D gene. The germline V gene encodes CDR1 ENHRY and CDR2 SYGVKD. The CDR3 has 17 amino acids. V dropped 0 bases and J dropped 2 bases, with 14 bases sitting between them.